One sample yielded the 20 T cell receptor beta chains listed below, sequenced in a study of blood T cell repertoires in COVID-19. Sequencing used immunoSEQ multiplex PCR; TCRdb keeps in-frame clones, though not all of them. Found here are about 89,000 clones, roughly 74% of them singletons; the top ten hold roughly 6%. The sample comprised peripheral blood. These receptors all stem from a man in his 70s with COVID-19, enrolled during active disease.

The chain combines TRBV4-3 with TRBJ1-1; 8 bases agree with TRBD1. Germline V gives CDR1 LGHNA, CDR2 YSLEER. The CDR3 is made up of 13 amino acids. Trimming at V came to 2 bases and at J to 11 bases, leaving 7 bases not matched to a gene. For the CDR3, the DNA is TGCGCCAGCAGCCAACATACAGGGGGAGATGCTTTCTTT. Protein: CASSQHTGGDAFF.

V and J are TRBV5-1 and TRBJ1-1, with a possible D match to TRBD1 (6 bases). This CDR3 has 13 amino acids. V was pared by 5 bases and J by 8 bases, with 16 bases between. Per germline, CDR1 SGHRS and CDR2 YFSETQ. Here the CDR3 DNA reads TGCGCCAGCAGTACCGACAGGAGGAGGGAAGCTTTCTTT. Translation: CASSTDRRREAFF.

The chain combines TRBV7-2 with TRBJ2-7; a weak D match, TRBD2 (7 bases). Trimming took 4 bases from V and 6 from J, leaving 19 bases between them. Germline lookup yields CDR1 SGHTA and CDR2 FQGNSA. The CDR3 runs 15 residues. For the CDR3, the DNA is TGTGCCAGCAGCTCCCGGGGGGCGGGAGTATCCGAGCAGTACTTC. It is translated as CASSSRGAGVSEQYF.

The chain links TRBV27 to TRBJ1-1, with 8 positions matching TRBD1. CDR3 size: 18 residues. Germline V gives CDR1 MNHEY, CDR2 SMNVEV (reference sequence). Unmatched junction bases numbered 18, after V lost 6 bases and J lost 3 bases. The CDR3 loop is CASSTLTGTGGTDTEAFF. The CDR3 DNA reads as TGTGCCAGCAGCACCCTAACCGGGACAGGCGGAACGGACACTGAAGCTTTCTTT.

V is TRBV27 and J is TRBJ2-1, with 7 bases that match TRBD1. The V gene end was trimmed by 5 bases and the J gene end by 9 bases; junction bases not matched to a gene: 16. The V gene's germline CDR1 is MNHEY and CDR2 SMNVEV (reference sequence). This CDR3 has 16 amino acids. The CDR3 sequence is CASSPLRPTGVGEQFF. The CDR3 nucleotides read TGTGCCAGCAGTCCGTTACGGCCCACAGGGGTCGGTGAGCAGTTCTTC.

V usage is TRBV7-2 and J usage is TRBJ1-1; D possibly corresponds to TRBD1 (6 bases). This CDR3 is built from 15 residues. Looked up from germline, CDR1 is SGHTA and CDR2 is FQGNSA. V was trimmed by 1 base and J by 7 bases, leaving 16 bases between them. This chain's CDR3 is CASSLVIGGQGEAFF. CDR3 bases: TGTGCCAGCAGCTTAGTGATCGGGGGGCAGGGTGAAGCTTTCTTT.

This clone appeared a single time. The chain combines TRBV3-1 (or the pseudogene TRBV3-2) with TRBJ2-3, with 8 bases fitting TRBD1. Unmatched junction bases numbered 4, after V lost 5 bases and J lost 3 bases. CDR1 and CDR2 (germline): LGHDT, YNNKEL (reference sequence). The CDR3 is 14 amino acids. For the CDR3, the DNA is TGTGCCAGCAGCGACAGGGGTTTGACAGATACGCAGTATTTT. It yields the protein CASSDRGLTDTQYF.

The V call is TRBV19, the J call TRBJ2-2, with 8 bases identical to TRBD2. Germline trimming cut 7 bases from V and 4 bases from J; bases unmatched to any gene: 17. CDR1 and CDR2 from the germline V gene are LNHDA and SQIVND (reference sequence). The CDR3 runs to 18 residues. As DNA, the CDR3 is TGTGCCAGTACCCGAGTTCCAGCGGGGGCCGCGGGCACCGGGGAGCTGTTTTTT. It encodes CASTRVPAGAAGTGELFF.

The chain couples TRBV10-3 to TRBJ1-2; no reliable D call. The ends were cut back, 6 bases at V and 2 bases at J, with 16 bases in the middle. CDR3 length: 15 residues. Germline loops: CDR1 ENHRY, CDR2 SYGVKD. CDR3 in DNA: TGTGCCATCAGCGAGATAACGGTTCGAAACTATGGCTACACCTTC. The encoded protein is CAISEITVRNYGYTF.

This clone was seen a few times. This sequence joins TRBV30 and TRBJ1-6; 10 positions match TRBD1. From germline, CDR1 is GTSNPN and CDR2 SVGIG (reference sequence). V trimming: 4 bases; J trimming: 9 bases; junction bases outside the gene matches: 3. CDR3 length equals 13 residues. The CDR3 sequence is CAWTGQGGSPLHF. The CDR3 coding sequence is TGTGCCTGGACAGGACAGGGGGGTTCACCCCTCCACTTT.

This clone was picked up one time. The rearrangement links TRBV4-3 to TRBJ2-1; TRBD2 aligns across 7 bases. Looked up from germline, CDR1 is LGHNA and CDR2 is YSLEER. J was trimmed by 1 base and V by 0 bases; bases with no gene match: 3. The CDR3 spans 16 residues. The DNA for the CDR3 is TGCGCCAGCAGCCAAGATTGGGGGGGGTCCTACAATGAGCAGTTCTTC. Residues: CASSQDWGGSYNEQFF.

The rearrangement joins TRBV25-1 to TRBJ2-7; 7 bases align to TRBD2. The CDR3 runs to 15 residues. J was trimmed by 1 base and V by 3 bases; bases with no gene match: 6. Germline lookup yields CDR1 MGHDK and CDR2 SYGVNS. The CDR3 sequence is CASSEGTTKSYEQYF. CDR3 nucleotide sequence: TGTGCCAGCAGTGAGGGGACTACCAAGTCCTACGAGCAGTACTTC.

The rearrangement uses TRBV20-1 and TRBJ1-2, with 7 bases that match TRBD1. V lost 6 bases, J lost 8 bases, and 6 bases stayed unmatched. Germline V gene data show CDR1 as DFQATT and CDR2 as SNEGSKA (reference sequence). CDR3 length: 11 residues. CDR3 sequence: CSALGTAGYTF. CDR3 bases: TGCAGTGCGCTTGGGACAGCAGGCTACACCTTC.

This chain connects TRBV7-8 to TRBJ1-2; no reliable D call. Germline assignment: CDR1 SGHVS and CDR2 FQNEAQ. This CDR3 has 14 amino acids. Trimming removed 1 base from V and 2 bases from J, with 8 bases in between. DNA of the CDR3: TGTGCCAGCAGCTTAGATAAGAGAAACTATGGCTACACCTTC. Translating gives CASSLDKRNYGYTF.

This rearrangement joins TRBV6-5 to TRBJ2-4, with D tentatively TRBD2 (5 bases). This CDR3 is 16 amino acids long. The germline V and J ends were trimmed by 4 bases and 1 base, with 14 bases remaining between them. From germline, CDR1 is MNHEY and CDR2 SVGAGI. Written as DNA, the CDR3 is TGTGCCAGCAGTTTCATGAGGGCGTCCGCCAAAAACATTCAGTACTTC. Translation: CASSFMRASAKNIQYF.

The rearrangement uses TRBV28 and TRBJ1-6; D possibly corresponds to TRBD1 (6 bases). The CDR3 covers 15 residues. V gave up 8 bases and J gave up 4 bases, with 15 bases separating them. Per germline, CDR1 MDHEN and CDR2 SYDVKM. The CDR3 DNA sequence: TGTGCCAGCCGAATACCGAGGGGGTATAATTCACCCCTCCACTTT. As protein: CASRIPRGYNSPLHF.

This clone appeared a few times. The chain combines TRBV5-1 with TRBJ1-1; no reliable D call. This CDR3 region has 15 residues. Germline-derived CDR1 and CDR2 are SGHRS and YFSETQ. V lost 4 bases, J lost 0 bases, and 13 bases lay in between. CDR3 amino acids: CASSPGASMNTEAFF. As DNA, the CDR3 is TGCGCCAGCAGCCCCGGAGCCTCTATGAACACTGAAGCTTTCTTT.

The chain carries TRBV25-1 and TRBJ1-2, with 10 bases that match TRBD1. Unmatched junction bases numbered 7, after V lost 8 bases and J lost 7 bases. The CDR3 contains 13 residues. Per the germline V gene, CDR1 is MGHDK and CDR2 is SYGVNS. The CDR3 here is CASFRTGGSGYTF. CDR3 coding DNA: TGTGCCAGCTTCCGGACAGGGGGAAGTGGCTACACCTTC.

This rearrangement joins TRBV5-1 to TRBJ1-4; TRBD1 is a possible D gene (5 bases). Germline V lookup: CDR1 SGHRS, CDR2 YFSETQ. With 4 bases removed from V and 0 bases from J, the gap between germline ends came to 13 bases. The CDR3 extends over 16 amino acids. The CDR3 is CASSPGQFTTNEKLFF. CDR3 sequence (DNA): TGCGCCAGCAGCCCCGGACAATTCACAACTAATGAAAAACTGTTTTTT.

The rearrangement joins TRBV4-2 to TRBJ1-2; D unresolved. Per germline, CDR1 LGHNA and CDR2 YNFKEQ. The V gene lost 5 bases and the J gene lost 3 bases, with 22 bases spanning the gap. The CDR3 contains 17 residues. This CDR3 is CASSARVEETGDYGYTF. The CDR3 DNA reads TGTGCCAGCAGCGCAAGGGTCGAGGAAACGGGAGACTATGGCTACACCTTC.